This TCR beta chain was captured in a study of blood T cell repertoires in COVID-19. On the study more broadly: Samples of COVID-19 (acute and convalescent) were obtained from the United States, Italy and Spain. T cells, B-cell-depleted T cells, or PBMCs supplied cDNA or gDNA.

As handled by the study authors: Scientists estimated how many nucleated cells there were by amplifying reference gene primers. Libraries were prepared by immunoSEQ multiplex PCR; TCRdb keeps only in-frame clonotypes and omits some of them. V, J and clone size are those of that table, while D and trimming were read from the DNA. The sample holds 150,000 to 200,000 clones, roughly 76% seen once. The CDR3 runs to 15 residues. CDR1 is SGHVS and CDR2 is FNYEAQ in the germline V gene. The V gene end was trimmed by 8 bases and the J gene end by 2 bases; junction bases not matched to a gene: 10. It was during active infection that Seattle patients were enrolled and then longitudinally followed.

The sample consisted of peripheral blood. The origin of this receptor is a woman at least 80 years old with COVID-19, enrolled during active disease. The V call is TRBV7-6, the J call TRBJ2-7, with 9 nucleotides matching TRBD1. CDR3 residues: CASSSAGQGPYEQYF. The CDR3 nucleotides read TGTGCCAGCTCAAGCGCGGGACAGGGCCCCTACGAGCAGTACTTC.